The T cell receptor (beta chain) under discussion was sequenced for a study of human T cells and chemical hapten exposure. On the study more broadly: Per-sample variation in TCR yield stemmed mainly from small pooled library volume differences. Study results and limitations: Among TCRs, those above 1 in 1000 frequency were unaffected by DPC sensitization.

V lost 2 bases, J lost 3 bases, and 8 bases lay in between. The CDR3 length is 13 residues. The V gene's germline CDR1 is MNHEY and CDR2 SVGAGI. On this clonotype: Its cognate antigen is unknown.

One entry per CDR3 protein, called by TCRdb with MiXCR from the 5' RACE reads. There are 80,000 or so distinct CDR3 sequences in the sample; 15% to 20% occur only once, and about 6.5% lies in the top ten. Unfractionated whole blood served as the source for total RNA extraction. The chain has TRBV6-5 and TRBJ2-7; the D gene is possibly TRBD2 (5 bases). The receptor was derived from a female donor in good health. CDR3 DNA sequence: TGTGCCAGCAGTTACGAGGGCAGCTACGAGCAGTACTTC. Translating gives CASSYEGSYEQYF.